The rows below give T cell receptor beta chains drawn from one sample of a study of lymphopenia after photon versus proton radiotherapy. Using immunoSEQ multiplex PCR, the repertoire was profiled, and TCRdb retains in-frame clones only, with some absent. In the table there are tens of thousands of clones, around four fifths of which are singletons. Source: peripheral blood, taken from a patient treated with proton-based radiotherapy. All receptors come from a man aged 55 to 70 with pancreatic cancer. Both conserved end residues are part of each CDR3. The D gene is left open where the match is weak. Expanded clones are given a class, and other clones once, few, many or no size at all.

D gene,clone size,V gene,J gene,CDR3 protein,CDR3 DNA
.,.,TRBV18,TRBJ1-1,CASSPSRREAFF,TGTGCCAGCTCACCCTCCCGCCGGGAAGCTTTCTTT
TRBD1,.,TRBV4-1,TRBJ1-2,CASSLTLQGKVGYTF,TGCGCCAGCAGCCTTACTCTACAGGGGAAGGTTGGCTACACCTTC
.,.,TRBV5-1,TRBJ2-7,CASSLYLQKNEQYF,TGCGCCAGCAGCTTGTACTTACAGAAAAACGAGCAGTACTTC
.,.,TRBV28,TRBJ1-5,CASSVDRDQPQHF,TGTGCCAGCAGTGTTGACAGAGATCAGCCCCAGCATTTT
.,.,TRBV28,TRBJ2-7,CASSFAGKYEQYF,TGTGCCAGCAGTTTCGCGGGTAAATACGAGCAGTACTTC
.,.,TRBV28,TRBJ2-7,CASRGAGLSSYEQYF,TGTGCCAGCAGAGGAGCCGGGCTTAGCTCCTACGAGCAGTACTTC
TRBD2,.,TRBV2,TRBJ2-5,CASGLAGGQETQYF,TGTGCCAGCGGACTAGCGGGAGGGCAGGAGACCCAGTACTTC
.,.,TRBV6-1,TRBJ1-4,CASSVGAISWGNEKLFF,TGTGCCAGCAGTGTGGGGGCCATATCCTGGGGGAATGAAAAACTGTTTTTT
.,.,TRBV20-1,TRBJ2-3,CSARQVDQYF,TGCAGTGCTAGACAAGTAGATCAGTATTTT
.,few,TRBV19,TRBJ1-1,CASSIPAGNTEAFF,TGTGCCAGTAGTATTCCGGCGGGGAACACTGAAGCTTTCTTT
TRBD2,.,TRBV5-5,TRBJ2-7,CASSFSPSGSAEQYF,TGTGCCAGCAGCTTTTCGCCTAGCGGGAGCGCCGAGCAGTACTTC
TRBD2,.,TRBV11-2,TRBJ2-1,CASSRGASGRTDEQFF,TGTGCCAGCAGCAGGGGGGCTAGCGGGAGGACCGATGAGCAGTTCTTC
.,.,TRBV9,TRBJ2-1,CASSATIGSPGEQFF,TGTGCCAGCAGCGCGACTATCGGGAGTCCGGGTGAGCAGTTCTTC
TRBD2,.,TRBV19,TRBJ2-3,CASSMALAGGWGFTDTQYF,TGTGCCAGTAGTATGGCACTAGCGGGAGGTTGGGGATTCACAGATACGCAGTATTTT
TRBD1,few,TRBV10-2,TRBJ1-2,CASSVSGQGYGYTF,TGCGCCAGCAGTGTATCGGGACAGGGTTATGGCTACACCTTC
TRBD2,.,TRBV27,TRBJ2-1,CASSLRLLAVNEQFF,TGTGCCAGCAGTCTAAGGCTCCTAGCGGTCAATGAGCAGTTCTTC
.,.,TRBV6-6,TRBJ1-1,CASSYSSLEGGGAFF,TGTGCCAGCAGTTACTCGAGTTTAGAGGGAGGAGGTGCTTTCTTT
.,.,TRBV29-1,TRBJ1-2,CSVEGSDWGADYGYTF,TGCAGCGTTGAAGGGAGTGACTGGGGCGCCGACTATGGCTACACCTTC
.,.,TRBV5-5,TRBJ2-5,CASSSGSLKETQYF,TGTGCCAGCAGCTCGGGATCCCTGAAAGAGACCCAGTACTTC
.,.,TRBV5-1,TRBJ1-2,CASSSPNRVNYGYTF,TGCGCCAGCAGCTCCCCCAACAGGGTCAACTATGGCTACACCTTC
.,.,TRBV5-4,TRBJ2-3,CASSFTFTDTQYF,TGTGCCAGCAGCTTTACTTTCACAGATACGCAGTATTTT
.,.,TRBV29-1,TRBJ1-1,CSVRQTPSVGTEAFF,TGCAGCGTTCGCCAGACTCCAAGCGTGGGCACTGAAGCTTTCTTT
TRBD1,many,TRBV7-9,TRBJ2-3,CASSNTGTDGDTQYF,TGTGCCAGCAGTAACACCGGGACAGACGGGGATACGCAGTATTTT
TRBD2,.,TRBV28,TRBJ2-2,CASSPRGSGSGELFF,TGTGCCAGCAGTCCCCGAGGTAGCGGGAGTGGGGAGCTGTTTTTT
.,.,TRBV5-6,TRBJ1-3,CASSLPYPGRIGNTIYF,TGTGCCAGCAGCTTACCCTACCCCGGGAGGATTGGAAACACCATATATTTT
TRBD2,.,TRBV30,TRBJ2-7,CAWRATPGLARSYEQYF,TGTGCCTGGAGGGCTACTCCGGGACTAGCTCGGTCCTACGAGCAGTACTTC
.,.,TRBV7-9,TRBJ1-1,CASSAGLNTEAFF,TGTGCCAGCAGCGCGGGACTCAACACTGAAGCTTTCTTT
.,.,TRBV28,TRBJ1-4,CATKGEGWNEKLFF,TGTGCCACCAAAGGAGAGGGGTGGAATGAAAAACTGTTTTTT
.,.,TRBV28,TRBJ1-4,CASWGVGKKLFF,TGTGCCAGCTGGGGGGTGGGGAAAAAACTGTTTTTT
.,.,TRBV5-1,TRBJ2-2,CASSLGDFNTGELFF,TGCGCCAGCAGCCTCGGGGACTTTAACACCGGGGAGCTGTTTTTT
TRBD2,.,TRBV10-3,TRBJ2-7,CAISSLAGRSYEQYF,TGTGCCATCTCTAGTTTAGCGGGGCGTTCCTACGAGCAGTACTTC
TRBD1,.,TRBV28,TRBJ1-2,CASSIRQGRGYTF,TGTGCCAGCAGTATTAGACAGGGTAGGGGCTACACCTTC
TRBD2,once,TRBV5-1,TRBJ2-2,CASSFERTSGPTGELFF,TGCGCCAGCAGCTTTGAAAGGACTAGCGGTCCAACCGGGGAGCTGTTTTTT
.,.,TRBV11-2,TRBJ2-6,CASSLVSGTGANVLTF,TGTGCCAGCAGCTTAGTCTCAGGGACTGGGGCCAACGTCCTGACTTTC
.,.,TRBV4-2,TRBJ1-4,CASSLRDPFEKLFF,TGTGCCAGCAGCCTCCGGGACCCATTCGAAAAACTGTTTTTT
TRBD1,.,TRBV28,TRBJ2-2,CASGGTGGNGELFF,TGTGCCAGCGGGGGGACAGGGGGCAACGGGGAGCTGTTTTTT
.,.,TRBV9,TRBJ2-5,CASSVFPGTGETQYF,TGTGCCAGCAGCGTGTTTCCCGGGACTGGGGAGACCCAGTACTTC